This T cell receptor beta chain was sequenced in a study of T cell responses to AZD1222 COVID-19 vaccine. Sequenced by immunoSEQ multiplex PCR; TCRdb stores in-frame clones only, minus some. The sample has roughly 130,000 clones; about 88% are singletons. Per germline, CDR1 LGHNT and CDR2 FRNRAP. V shed 7 bases and J shed 0 bases, with 4 bases lying between them. The CDR3 consists of 13 residues. The clonotype comes from an adult in good health. The chain links TRBV12-5 to TRBJ2-6; D gene unclear. Sequencing was performed on peripheral blood, taken on day 0 of AZD1222 vaccination. The CDR3 loop reads CASAVSGANVLTF. The CDR3 DNA is TGTGCTAGTGCCGTCTCTGGGGCCAACGTCCTGACTTTC.